A single sample is the source of the 20 T cell receptor beta chains below, sequenced in a study of blood T cell repertoires in COVID-19. Sequencing was performed with immunoSEQ multiplex PCR; in TCRdb, only in-frame clones are kept and a portion is missing. The table lists under 250,000 clones, about 86% of them singletons. The sample comprised peripheral blood. The receptors shown here come from a man in his forties with active or convalescent COVID-19.

The rearrangement joins TRBV28 to TRBJ1-1, with D possibly TRBD1 on 6 matching bases. The CDR3 contains 15 residues. Trimming pared 7 bases from V and 6 bases from J, leaving 21 bases between. The germline gives CDR1 MDHEN, CDR2 SYDVKM. This CDR3 is CASTAAGGPEAEAFF. As DNA, the CDR3 is TGTGCCAGCACCGCTGCGGGGGGCCCGGAGGCTGAAGCTTTCTTT.

J is TRBJ2-3 and V is TRBV29-1, with 7 bases that match TRBD2. This CDR3 is built from 18 residues. The trim removed 4 bases at V and 2 bases at J, leaving 18 bases unmatched. Germline-derived CDR1 and CDR2 are SQVTM and ANQGSEA. The CDR3 loop reads CSVGGVPYPGGPTDTQYF. The CDR3 DNA follows: TGCAGCGTTGGGGGGGTCCCCTATCCGGGGGGTCCCACAGATACGCAGTATTTT.

CDR3 nucleotide sequence: TGTGCCAGCAGCCACTCCGGGACATGGAACACTGAAGCTTTCTTT. It is translated as CASSHSGTWNTEAFF. The chain is built from TRBV3-1 (or the pseudogene TRBV3-2) and TRBJ1-1; D possibly corresponds to TRBD1 (6 bases). The germline V gene encodes CDR1 LGHDT and CDR2 YNNKEL (reference sequence). The CDR3 spans 15 residues. V was clipped by 3 bases and J by 1 base, with 12 bases between them.

This chain connects TRBV9 to TRBJ1-2, with 8 bases fitting TRBD1. V dropped 5 bases and J dropped 7; count of bases not matched to a gene: 13. The CDR3 has 15 residues. Germline CDR1 and CDR2: SGDLS and YYNGEE. The CDR3 reads CASRGSQQGAGGYTF. The CDR3 nucleotides are TGTGCCAGCAGGGGCTCGCAGCAGGGGGCGGGTGGCTACACCTTC.

This chain links TRBV3-1 (or the pseudogene TRBV3-2) with TRBJ2-7, with D maybe TRBD2 (5 bases). The germline gives CDR1 LGHDT, CDR2 YNNKEL (reference sequence). This CDR3 region has 16 residues. Deletions cut 0 bases from V and 0 bases from J, with 12 bases between. As DNA, the CDR3 is TGTGCCAGCAGCCAAGATCGTGAGGGAACCTCCTACGAGCAGTACTTC. Protein: CASSQDREGTSYEQYF.

The V gene is TRBV6-5, the J gene TRBJ2-5, with D hard to call. Germline values: CDR1 MNHEY, CDR2 SVGAGI. Trimming removed 6 bases from V and 5 bases from J, with 10 bases in between. The CDR3 has 12 amino acids. The CDR3 sequence is CASRSHAETQYF. CDR3 nucleotide sequence: TGTGCCAGCAGGTCCCACGCGGAGACCCAGTACTTC.

The V and J genes are TRBV10-3 and TRBJ2-7, with D perhaps matching TRBD2 (7 bases). The CDR3 contains 16 residues. The germline CDR1 and CDR2 sequences are ENHRY and SYGVKD. V lost 7 bases and J 6 bases, leaving 25 bases between the germline ends. CDR3 residues: CAITNGGGGRSGEQYF. As DNA, the CDR3 is TGTGCCATCACCAACGGGGGAGGGGGGAGATCGGGCGAGCAGTACTTC.

This chain connects TRBV6-2 or TRBV6-3 to TRBJ1-1; D is unresolved. V lost 5 bases and J lost 10, with 14 bases in between. This CDR3 is built from 12 residues. Germline-derived CDR1 and CDR2 are MNHEY and SVGEGT. The CDR3: CASSGGNRGAFF. The CDR3 nucleotides read TGTGCCAGCAGTGGAGGAAACCGGGGAGCTTTCTTT.

V usage is TRBV4-2 and J usage is TRBJ2-5; possibly TRBD1 for D (5 bases). With 1 base removed from V and 5 bases from J, the gap between germline ends came to 14 bases. The CDR3 runs to 15 residues. Germline V CDR1 and CDR2: LGHNA, YNFKEQ. CDR3 DNA sequence: TGTGCCAGCAGCCAAGTTCGTGAGACAGACGAGACCCAGTACTTC. This codes for CASSQVRETDETQYF.

This rearrangement joins TRBV5-6 to TRBJ1-1; D call uncertain. Trimming took 3 bases from V and 1 from J, leaving 10 bases between them. CDR1 is SGHDT, CDR2 YYEEEE, per germline. CDR3 length equals 14 residues. CDR3 coding DNA: TGTGCCAGCAGCTCCCCCCCAGGGAACACTGAAGCTTTCTTT. Translating gives CASSSPPGNTEAFF.

V usage is TRBV3-1 (or the pseudogene TRBV3-2) and J usage is TRBJ2-7; D call uncertain. This CDR3 has 13 amino acids. The germline V and J ends were trimmed by 4 bases and 6 bases, with 13 bases remaining between them. CDR1 LGHDT and CDR2 YNNKEL come from the germline V gene (reference sequence). In DNA form, the CDR3 reads TGTGCCAGCAGCCCTAAACAGAGTGGCGAGCAGTACTTC. Its protein is CASSPKQSGEQYF.

V and J are TRBV10-3 and TRBJ2-1; D perhaps matches TRBD2 (7 bases). Germline V gene sequence: CDR1 ENHRY, CDR2 SYGVKD. There are 14 residues in the CDR3. V lost 0 bases to trimming and J lost 10 bases, with 13 bases between them. CDR3 protein: CAISESGGGGEQFF. Written as DNA, the CDR3 is TGTGCCATCAGTGAGTCGGGGGGGGGCGGAGAGCAGTTCTTC.

The chain has TRBV5-1 and TRBJ2-3; 15 nucleotides align to TRBD2. Unmatched junction bases numbered 9, after V lost 4 bases and J lost 0 bases. Germline CDR1 is SGHRS and CDR2 is YFSETQ. The CDR3 has 19 residues. CDR3 in amino acids: CASSVAGTSGRPSTDTQYF. The CDR3 coding sequence is TGCGCCAGCAGCGTGGCCGGGACTAGCGGGAGGCCCAGCACAGATACGCAGTATTTT.

This chain uses TRBV1 with TRBJ2-3; the table's D call of TRBD1 was not tested on the DNA. TRBV1 is termed a pseudogene. This CDR3 spans 21 amino acids. The CDR3 protein is CTSSQDVRWGRDRDRGDTQYF. CDR3 DNA sequence: TGCACCAGCAGCCAAGATGTACGGTGGGGACGCGACCGGGACAGGGGGGATACGCAGTATTTT.

This chain connects TRBV28 to TRBJ1-2; the D gene is possibly TRBD1 (6 bases). The CDR3 contains 15 residues. V lost 3 bases and J 4 bases, leaving 15 bases between the germline ends. Germline V lookup: CDR1 MDHEN, CDR2 SYDVKM. CDR3 in amino acids: CASSFSGVPGYGYTF. The CDR3 nucleotides are TGTGCCAGCAGTTTCTCAGGGGTTCCGGGCTATGGCTACACCTTC.

V usage is TRBV30 and J usage is TRBJ1-6, with D perhaps matching TRBD1 (5 bases). There are 13 residues in the CDR3. The V end was cut by 3 bases, the J end by 8 bases, with 11 bases between. Per the germline V gene, CDR1 is GTSNPN and CDR2 is SVGIG (reference sequence). The CDR3 here is CAWRGGGHSPLHF. CDR3 sequence (DNA): TGTGCCTGGAGGGGGGGAGGTCATTCACCCCTCCACTTT.

This clone showed up just once. V usage is TRBV6-6 and J usage is TRBJ2-7; D is unresolved. The CDR3 runs to 13 residues. Germline CDR1 and CDR2: MNHNY and SVGAGI (reference sequence). Trimming cost V 2 bases and J 3 bases, with 8 bases left between them. The CDR3 protein is CASSYVSGYEQYF. In nucleotides, the CDR3 is TGTGCCAGCAGTTACGTATCGGGCTACGAGCAGTACTTC.

V and J are TRBV14 and TRBJ1-2; maybe TRBD1 (6 bases). Trimming shortened V by 6 bases and J by 7 bases, and 12 bases separated the two germline ends. The CDR3 covers 12 residues. Germline V gene lookup returns CDR1 SGHDN and CDR2 FVKESK. The CDR3 DNA reads as TGTGCCAGCAGTAGGGGGAAGTTTGGCTACACCTTC. Its protein is CASSRGKFGYTF.

The rearrangement uses TRBV5-1 and TRBJ2-5; 11 bases are shared with TRBD2. V gave up 1 base and J gave up 4 bases; unmatched junction bases: 6. The length of the CDR3 is 16 residues. The V gene's germline CDR1 is SGHRS and CDR2 YFSETQ. This CDR3 is CASSLFIAGGVETQYF. The CDR3 bases are TGCGCCAGCAGCTTGTTCATAGCGGGAGGGGTAGAGACCCAGTACTTC.

The chain has TRBV6-5 and TRBJ1-1, with TRBD1 as a possible D gene (6 bases). CDR3 length: 12 amino acids. Germline V gives CDR1 MNHEY, CDR2 SVGAGI. Trimming left V 7 bases short and J 7 bases short, with 13 bases between. The CDR3 spells CASTKTGYEAFF. The CDR3 DNA is TGTGCCAGCACCAAAACAGGGTATGAAGCTTTCTTT.